These 8 T cell receptor beta chains share one sample of origin, sequenced in a study of Tregs in tolerant kidney transplant recipients. Only in-frame clones appear in the TCRdb table, and some are missing; sequencing was by immunoSEQ multiplex PCR. The data contain 100,000 to 130,000 clones, around 90% of them singletons. Sample: CD4+ T cells from blood, taken before the transplant. These receptors originate from a human donor who received a combined kidney and bone marrow transplant.

The gene calls are TRBV9 and TRBJ2-5; TRBD2 matches 11 bases. J was trimmed by 3 bases and V by 2 bases; bases with no gene match: 3. The germline V gene encodes CDR1 SGDLS and CDR2 YYNGEE. This CDR3 is built from 15 residues. The CDR3 sequence: CASSVTSGVKETQYF. DNA of the CDR3: TGTGCCAGCAGCGTGACTAGCGGGGTAAAAGAGACCCAGTACTTC. The whole variable domain, filled in from reference TRBV9 and TRBJ2-5, reads DSGVTQTPKHLITATGQRVTLRCSPRSGDLSVYWYQQSLDQGLQFLIQYYNGEERAKGNILERFSAQQFPDLHSELNLSSLELGDSALYFCASSVTSGVKETQYFGPGTRLLVL.

The table lists this clone with a count of one. V usage is TRBV11-2 and J usage is TRBJ1-1; D perhaps matches TRBD1 (5 bases). From germline, CDR1 is SGHAT and CDR2 FQNNGV. The CDR3 totals 13 residues. Trimming stripped 3 bases from V and 8 bases from J, with 13 bases between. The CDR3 nucleotides are TGTGCCAGCAGCTTCCAGACAGCAAGAGAAGCTTTCTTT. This sequence encodes CASSFQTAREAFF.

This clone was found once. CDR3 protein: CASSPTGPAETQYF. The DNA for the CDR3 is TGTGCCAGCAGCCCCACAGGGCCGGCGGAGACCCAGTACTTC. The chain is built from TRBV6-5 and TRBJ2-5, with D possibly being TRBD1 (6 bases). V lost 6 bases, J lost 5 bases, and 16 bases lay in between. The length of the CDR3 is 14 residues. CDR1 is MNHEY, CDR2 SVGAGI, per germline.

J is TRBJ2-1 and V is TRBV7-2, with TRBD2 matching over 7 bases. The V gene's germline CDR1 is SGHTA and CDR2 FQGNSA. The CDR3 is 15 amino acids. With 3 bases clipped from V and 3 bases from J, the junction kept 5 bases outside the gene matches. Here the CDR3 reads CASSFGDYRYNEQFF. CDR3 bases: TGTGCCAGCAGCTTCGGGGACTACCGCTACAATGAGCAGTTCTTC.

This clone was seen only once. This sequence joins TRBV28 and TRBJ1-1, with D possibly TRBD1 on 6 matching bases. The CDR3 is 13 residues long. Germline CDR1 reads MDHEN; CDR2 reads SYDVKM. Deletions cut 8 bases from V and 1 base from J, with 11 bases between. CDR3 nucleotides: TGTGCCAGCGGGGACACCCCGAACACTGAAGCTTTCTTT. Amino acid sequence: CASGDTPNTEAFF.

The chain couples TRBV14 to TRBJ1-2; TRBD1 might be the D (5 bases). CDR3 length: 13 residues. V was trimmed by 5 bases and J by 1 base, leaving 8 bases between them. Germline loops: CDR1 SGHDN, CDR2 FVKESK. CDR3 residues: CASSRTLNYGYTF. CDR3 nucleotide sequence: TGTGCCAGCAGCAGGACACTTAACTATGGCTACACCTTC.

The rearrangement uses TRBV28 and TRBJ1-4; the D gene is possibly TRBD1 (5 bases). Germline assignment: CDR1 MDHEN and CDR2 SYDVKM. V was trimmed by 5 bases and J by 6 bases, leaving 16 bases between them. The CDR3 spans 15 residues. In DNA, the CDR3 is TGTGCCAGCAGTAATTTGGGGCGGTATCATGAAAAACTGTTTTTT. Translating it yields CASSNLGRYHEKLFF.

This chain connects TRBV28 to TRBJ1-2, with D possibly TRBD1 on 6 matching bases. The V end was cut by 6 bases, the J end by 4 bases, with 21 bases between. Germline CDR1 is MDHEN and CDR2 is SYDVKM. The CDR3 consists of 16 residues. CDR3 nucleotide sequence: TGTGCCAGCAGCTCAAGTCAGAGGGGGGGACTCTATGGCTACACCTTC. Its protein is CASSSSQRGGLYGYTF.